This TCR beta chain was found in a study of Tregs in tolerant kidney transplant recipients. V lost 2 bases to trimming and J lost 0 bases; unmatched junction nucleotides: 10. The CDR3 runs 20 residues. The V gene's germline CDR1 is KGHSH and CDR2 LQKENI. This table comes from immunoSEQ multiplex PCR, and its TCRdb copy is limited to in-frame clones, with some not included. The table lists over 50,000 clones, around four fifths of them singletons, with under 6.5% in the top ten. This chain links TRBV18 with TRBJ2-3; 14 bases agree with TRBD2. The receptor comes from a human donor in good health. Sequencing was performed on CD4+ T cells from blood. CDR3 sequence reads: CASSPGLGLAGAQSTDTQYF. The CDR3, as DNA: TGTGCCAGCTCACCAGGCCTGGGACTAGCGGGGGCCCAAAGCACAGATACGCAGTATTTT. The full variable domain, its missing parts supplied by reference TRBV18 and TRBJ2-3, is NAGVMQNPRHLVRRRGQEARLRCSPMKGHSHVYWYRQLPEEGLKFMVYLQKENIIDESGMPKERFSAEFPKEGPSILRIQQVVRGDSAAYFCASSPGLGLAGAQSTDTQYFGPGTRLTVL.